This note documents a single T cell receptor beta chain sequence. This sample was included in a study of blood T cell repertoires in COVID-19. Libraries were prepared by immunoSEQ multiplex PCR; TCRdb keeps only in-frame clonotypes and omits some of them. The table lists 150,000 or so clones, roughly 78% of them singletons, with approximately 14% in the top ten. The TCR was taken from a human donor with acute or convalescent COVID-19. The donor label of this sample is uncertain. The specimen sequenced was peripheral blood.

CDR3 residues: CASSLSAALNTEAFF. The CDR3 DNA sequence: TGTGCCAGCAGTTTATCGGCAGCGTTGAACACTGAAGCTTTCTTT. V and J are TRBV27 and TRBJ1-1; D gene unclear. The CDR3 has 15 amino acids. CDR1 MNHEY and CDR2 SMNVEV come from the germline V gene (reference sequence). V lost 0 bases and J lost 0, with 8 bases in between.